The 10 T cell receptor beta chains below come from one sample, sequenced in a study of blood T cell repertoires in COVID-19. Measured with immunoSEQ multiplex PCR; TCRdb has only the in-frame clones, and not every one. The data show 180,000 or so clones, with roughly 90% seen just once and around 7% held by the top ten. The sequenced sample consisted of peripheral blood. These receptors were collected from a man in his forties with acute or convalescent COVID-19.

V gene TRBV7-2 combines with J gene TRBJ2-2, with D possibly TRBD1 on 6 matching bases. There are 18 residues in the CDR3. Trimming removed 2 bases at V and 1 base at J, with 17 bases between. CDR1 SGHTA and CDR2 FQGNSA come from the germline V gene. In DNA form, the CDR3 reads TGTGCCAGCAGCTTATCCCCCCCTGGCAGGGGGAACACCGGGGAGCTGTTTTTT. Amino acid sequence: CASSLSPPGRGNTGELFF.

This sequence joins TRBV20-1 and TRBJ2-7; D perhaps matches TRBD2 (5 bases). This CDR3 is 11 amino acids long. V lost 5 bases to trimming and J lost 6 bases, with 11 bases between them. Germline V gene lookup returns CDR1 DFQATT and CDR2 SNEGSKA (reference sequence). In DNA form, the CDR3 reads TGCAGTGCTCCCACTAGAACCGAGCAGTACTTC. Its protein is CSAPTRTEQYF.

CDR3 nucleotides: TGCGCCAGCAGCTCGGGACTAGCGGGGGCTCAAGAGACCCAGTACTTC. Translating gives CASSSGLAGAQETQYF. This chain connects TRBV5-1 to TRBJ2-5; TRBD2 matches 14 bases. This CDR3 has 16 residues. V trimming: 3 bases; J trimming: 2 bases; junction bases outside the gene matches: 3. Germline V gene sequence: CDR1 SGHRS, CDR2 YFSETQ.

The chain joins TRBV29-1 to TRBJ1-1, with 7 nucleotides matching TRBD1. CDR3 length: 14 amino acids. The junction had 8 bases not matched to a gene; V was cut back by 7 bases and J by 0 bases. Germline values: CDR1 SQVTM, CDR2 ANQGSEA. The CDR3 sequence: CSAINRGMNTEAFF. CDR3 DNA: TGCAGCGCTATTAACAGGGGAATGAACACTGAAGCTTTCTTT. Full variable domain (missing parts from reference TRBV29-1 and TRBJ1-1): SAVISQKPSRDICQRGTSLTIQCQVDSQVTMMFWYRQQPGQSLTLIATANQGSEATYESGFVIDKFPISRPNLTFSTLTVSNMSPEDSSIYLCSAINRGMNTEAFFGQGTRLTVV.

This chain joins TRBV19 and TRBJ2-7; tentative D call: TRBD2 (5 bases). The CDR3 is 14 amino acids. Germline assignment: CDR1 LNHDA and CDR2 SQIVND (reference sequence). The V end lost 5 bases, the J end lost 5 bases, and 16 bases lay between the germline ends. The CDR3 region is CASSLDTLRDEQYF. CDR3 DNA: TGTGCCAGTAGTCTTGACACCCTGAGGGACGAGCAGTACTTC.

V usage is TRBV6-1 and J usage is TRBJ1-5; a possible D gene is TRBD1 (6 bases). The CDR3 extends over 14 amino acids. Trimming pared 1 base from V and 6 bases from J, leaving 10 bases between. Germline lookup yields CDR1 MNHNS and CDR2 SASEGT. The CDR3 region is CASSEGAGVQPQHF. The DNA for the CDR3 is TGTGCCAGCAGTGAAGGGGCAGGGGTTCAGCCCCAGCATTTT.

V usage is TRBV6-2 or TRBV6-3 and J usage is TRBJ2-6; unclear D gene. The germline V and J ends were trimmed by 6 bases and 0 bases, with 12 bases remaining between them. CDR3 length: 16 amino acids. CDR1 and CDR2 from the germline V gene are MNHEY and SVGEGT. This CDR3 is CASSQRSVSGANVLTF. DNA for the CDR3: TGTGCCAGCAGCCAGAGGAGTGTCTCTGGGGCCAACGTCCTGACTTTC.

CDR3 sequence (DNA): TGTGCCAGCAGTGAGACATACCGAACGGGACAGTCGAACACTGAAGCTTTCTTT. Translating it yields CASSETYRTGQSNTEAFF. This chain uses TRBV25-1 with TRBJ1-1, with 7 bases fitting TRBD1. Germline CDR1 MGHDK, CDR2 SYGVNS. After removal of 3 bases from V and 1 base from J, the junction contained 14 bases not matched to a gene. The CDR3 has 18 amino acids.

V and J are TRBV6-4 and TRBJ1-5; possible D gene TRBD1, 6 bases. Trimming pared 9 bases from V and 0 bases from J, leaving 9 bases between. Per the germline V gene, CDR1 is MRHNA and CDR2 is SNTAGT. The CDR3 is made up of 13 amino acids. CDR3 in amino acids: CASRGGSNQPQHF. DNA of the CDR3: TGTGCCAGTCGAGGGGGTAGCAATCAGCCCCAGCATTTT.

This clone was seen only once. J is TRBJ2-1 and V is TRBV24-1; D possibly corresponds to TRBD2 (5 bases). In germline, CDR1 is KGHDR, CDR2 SFDVKD. Trimming shortened V by 1 base and J by 0 bases, and 9 bases separated the two germline ends. This CDR3 is 16 amino acids long. CDR3 in amino acids: CATSDFVGSSYNEQFF. The CDR3 nucleotides read TGTGCCACCAGTGATTTTGTGGGGAGCTCCTACAATGAGCAGTTCTTC.